What follows are 29 T cell receptor beta chains derived from one specimen sequenced in a study of blood T cell repertoires in COVID-19. Profiled with immunoSEQ multiplex PCR; TCRdb holds only in-frame clones, not every one. The sample shows roughly 85,000 clones, about nine tenths of them seen only once. Input material: peripheral blood. Receptor source: a man in his fifties or sixties with active or convalescent COVID-19.

This sequence joins TRBV4-3 and TRBJ2-3; weak D call: TRBD2 (6 bases). V was cut by 1 base and J by 0 bases, with 11 bases left in between. Germline CDR1 LGHNA, CDR2 YSLEER. This CDR3 is 16 amino acids long. The CDR3 reads CASSQVLATSTDTQYF. The CDR3 DNA follows: TGCGCCAGCAGCCAAGTCCTAGCGACCAGCACAGATACGCAGTATTTT.

This chain uses TRBV5-6 with TRBJ2-5; 7 bases line up with TRBD1. V gave up 0 bases and J gave up 3 bases; unmatched junction bases: 11. The CDR3 extends over 17 amino acids. The V gene's germline CDR1 is SGHDT and CDR2 YYEEEE. Here the CDR3 reads CASSLGLMTGPKETQYF. CDR3 in DNA: TGTGCCAGCAGCTTGGGATTAATGACAGGGCCCAAAGAGACCCAGTACTTC.

The chain is built from TRBV6-5 and TRBJ1-3; D perhaps matches TRBD1 (6 bases). Trimming removed 6 bases at V and 0 bases at J, with 12 bases between. The length of the CDR3 is 15 residues. Per the germline V gene, CDR1 is MNHEY and CDR2 is SVGAGI. The CDR3 sequence: CASSNGTTSGNTIYF. For the CDR3, the DNA is TGTGCCAGCAGCAACGGGACAACCTCTGGAAACACCATATATTTT.

This chain uses TRBV6-2 or TRBV6-3 with TRBJ1-6, with D perhaps matching TRBD1 (5 bases). The V gene's germline CDR1 is MNHEY and CDR2 SVGEGT. Trimming stripped 5 bases from V and 8 bases from J, with 19 bases between. The CDR3 contains 16 residues. The CDR3 loop is CASSQPTDRSYSPLHF. The CDR3, as DNA: TGTGCCAGCAGTCAACCAACTGACAGATCCTATTCACCCCTCCACTTT.

The chain recombines TRBV7-8 with TRBJ2-1; 9 nucleotides line up with TRBD2. V gave up 7 bases and J gave up 6 bases; unmatched junction bases: 4. CDR1 SGHVS and CDR2 FQNEAQ come from the germline V gene. This CDR3 spans 13 amino acids. The CDR3 loop reads CASKVAGANEQFF. In nucleotides, the CDR3 is TGTGCCAGCAAGGTAGCGGGGGCCAATGAGCAGTTCTTC.

The rearrangement uses TRBV20-1 and TRBJ2-3; D is ambiguous. Looked up from germline, CDR1 is DFQATT and CDR2 is SNEGSKA (reference sequence). The CDR3 totals 9 residues. The V and J ends lost 5 bases and 10 bases respectively, with 7 bases between them. The CDR3 nucleotides read TGCAGTGCTCAGCGCTCGCAGTATTTT. The encoded protein is CSAQRSQYF.

The V call is TRBV9, the J call TRBJ2-5, with D maybe TRBD2 (5 bases). The germline V gene encodes CDR1 SGDLS and CDR2 YYNGEE. Trimming took 4 bases from V and 2 from J, leaving 15 bases between them. The CDR3 extends over 15 amino acids. The CDR3 DNA is TGTGCCAGCAGCCCTATCGGGGTGGGTCAAGAGACCCAGTACTTC. Protein sequence: CASSPIGVGQETQYF.

This sequence joins TRBV6-5 and TRBJ2-1, with TRBD1 identical over 8 bases. The junction had 9 bases not matched to a gene; V was cut back by 6 bases and J by 8 bases. Germline CDR1 and CDR2: MNHEY and SVGAGI. The CDR3 has 14 residues. The DNA for the CDR3 is TGTGCCAGCAGAAAACAGGGGGGCGCCGATGAGCAGTTCTTC. As protein: CASRKQGGADEQFF.

The rearrangement uses TRBV28 and TRBJ2-2; 10 bases match TRBD2. V trimming: 3 bases; J trimming: 1 base; junction bases outside the gene matches: 2. This CDR3 has 16 amino acids. CDR1 and CDR2 from the germline V gene are MDHEN and SYDVKM. CDR3 protein: CASSLGLARNTGELFF. The CDR3 region has the DNA TGTGCCAGCAGTTTGGGACTAGCGAGGAACACCGGGGAGCTGTTTTTT.

Ten or more counts support this clone. The genes are TRBV5-6 and TRBJ1-6; 9 bases line up with TRBD1. Losses at the gene ends were 0 bases for V and 18 bases for J; bases not matched to a gene: 10. The CDR3 extends over 14 amino acids. Germline V gene sequence: CDR1 SGHDT, CDR2 YYEEEE. DNA for the CDR3: TGTGCCAGCAGCTTGGGGGGACAGGGCAAAATTTACCACTTT. Amino acid sequence: CASSLGGQGKIYHF.

As for this clone: One end of the junction fails to match germline, which may point to a read error. The rearrangement joins TRBV5-4 to TRBJ1-2; 9 bases map to TRBD1. The CDR3 is 14 residues long. Germline CDR1 reads SGHNT; CDR2 reads YYREEE (reference sequence). The CDR3 DNA sequence: TGTGCCAGCAGCCGCACCGGGGACAGGGAGGGAGAAAGCTTC. Encoded protein: CASSRTGDREGESF.

This clone was observed a single time. The rearrangement uses TRBV19 and TRBJ2-1; 9 bases fit TRBD1. The germline V gene encodes CDR1 LNHDA and CDR2 SQIVND (reference sequence). The CDR3 extends over 15 amino acids. The V gene end was trimmed by 5 bases and the J gene end by 7 bases; junction bases not matched to a gene: 9. The CDR3 bases are TGTGCCAGTAGTTTGGGACAGGGTATTAGGAATGAGCAGTTCTTC. It specifies CASSLGQGIRNEQFF.

A single count supports this clone. The rearrangement links TRBV5-1 to TRBJ2-3; TRBD1 aligns across 12 bases. Germline-derived CDR1 and CDR2 are SGHRS and YFSETQ. V lost 4 bases, J lost 5 bases, and 2 bases stayed unmatched. This CDR3 has 14 residues. Here the CDR3 DNA reads TGCGCCAGCAGCCGGGACAGGGGGCAAGATACGCAGTATTTT. The encoded protein is CASSRDRGQDTQYF.

This sequence joins TRBV4-3 and TRBJ1-3; 7 bases line up with TRBD1. Losses at the gene ends were 0 bases for V and 4 bases for J; bases not matched to a gene: 3. Germline V CDR1 and CDR2: LGHNA, YSLEER. The CDR3 has 15 residues. CDR3 sequence (DNA): TGCGCCAGCAGCCAAGAAGACAGGGTAGGAAACACCATATATTTT. Its protein product is CASSQEDRVGNTIYF.

The rearrangement links TRBV10-3 to TRBJ1-1, with TRBD1 matching over 8 bases. Germline V lookup: CDR1 ENHRY, CDR2 SYGVKD. V lost 10 bases and J lost 1; bases outside the gene matches: 2. There are 12 residues in the CDR3. Here the CDR3 DNA reads TGTGCCACCGGACAGGGGAACACTGAAGCTTTCTTT. This codes for CATGQGNTEAFF.

The V gene is TRBV19, the J gene TRBJ2-5; 9 bases are a match to TRBD1. Germline V lookup: CDR1 LNHDA, CDR2 SQIVND (reference sequence). The CDR3 runs to 16 residues. J lost 4 bases, V lost 5 bases, and 11 bases had no gene match. The CDR3 region is CASSPRGGTGLETQYF. Here the CDR3 DNA reads TGTGCCAGTAGTCCTAGGGGCGGGACAGGGTTAGAGACCCAGTACTTC.

The chain employs TRBV5-5 and TRBJ2-5, with D perhaps TRBD1 (5 bases). V gave up 1 base and J gave up 5 bases, with 12 bases separating them. In germline, CDR1 is SGHKS, CDR2 YYEKEE (reference sequence). CDR3 length: 14 amino acids. CDR3 sequence: CASSLSRGGETQYF. As DNA, the CDR3 is TGTGCCAGCAGCTTGTCTAGGGGTGGGGAGACCCAGTACTTC.

The chain has TRBV19 and TRBJ2-7; the match to TRBD1 covers 8 bases. The germline CDR1 and CDR2 sequences are LNHDA and SQIVND (reference sequence). CDR3 length: 14 residues. The V gene end was trimmed by 5 bases and the J gene end by 4 bases; junction bases not matched to a gene: 7. CDR3 amino acids: CASSGQGKSYEQYF. CDR3 in DNA: TGTGCCAGTAGTGGACAGGGCAAGAGTTACGAGCAGTACTTC.

The chain recombines TRBV4-2 with TRBJ2-7, with 9 bases that match TRBD2. Trimming cost V 1 base and J 4 bases; bases outside gene matches: 14. CDR3 length: 18 amino acids. Germline CDR1 is LGHNA and CDR2 is YNFKEQ. The CDR3 loop reads CASSQAIFAAGGSYEQYF. The CDR3 region has the DNA TGTGCCAGCAGCCAAGCGATCTTCGCAGCGGGAGGATCTTACGAGCAGTACTTC.

J is TRBJ1-2 and V is TRBV6-5; D call uncertain. Trimming left V 3 bases short and J 7 bases short, with 15 bases between. The CDR3 consists of 14 residues. Germline lookup yields CDR1 MNHEY and CDR2 SVGAGI. The CDR3, as DNA: TGTGCCAGCAGTTATAATCGGGATCAAGGTGGCTACACCTTC. Residues: CASSYNRDQGGYTF.

This clone was recorded only once. This chain connects TRBV5-1 to TRBJ2-3; 12 positions agree with TRBD2. Per the germline V gene, CDR1 is SGHRS and CDR2 is YFSETQ. Trimming at V came to 4 bases and at J to 4 bases, leaving 10 bases not matched to a gene. This CDR3 is 17 amino acids long. CDR3 amino acids: CASSLRPASGRADTQYF. The CDR3, as DNA: TGCGCCAGCAGCCTGAGGCCGGCTAGCGGGAGGGCAGATACGCAGTATTTT.

This clone occurred once. The J gene is TRBJ2-3, the V gene TRBV7-2; D unclear. Deletions cut 5 bases from V and 0 bases from J, with 18 bases between. The CDR3 is 17 amino acids. The germline gives CDR1 SGHTA, CDR2 FQGNSA. The CDR3 nucleotides are TGTGCCAGCAGCCTAAACCTACCGGTTACTAGCACAGATACGCAGTATTTT. Its protein product is CASSLNLPVTSTDTQYF.

This chain joins TRBV4-3 and TRBJ2-5; D is unresolved. Trimming removed 0 bases at V and 5 bases at J, with 10 bases between. Germline lookup yields CDR1 LGHNA and CDR2 YSLEER. The CDR3 extends over 14 amino acids. The DNA of the CDR3 is TGCGCCAGCAGCCAAGATCTGGGCCGGGAGACCCAGTACTTC. Its protein is CASSQDLGRETQYF.

V gene TRBV6-5 combines with J gene TRBJ2-5, with D maybe TRBD2 (6 bases). This CDR3 comprises 13 residues. CDR1 and CDR2 (germline): MNHEY, SVGAGI. Trimming stripped 8 bases from V and 4 bases from J, with 14 bases between. CDR3 sequence: CASRTAGRETQYF. As DNA, the CDR3 is TGTGCCAGCCGGACCGCGGGGAGAGAGACCCAGTACTTC.

A single count supports this clone. This sequence joins TRBV5-1 and TRBJ1-6; D ambiguous. Per germline, CDR1 SGHRS and CDR2 YFSETQ. The germline V and J ends were trimmed by 2 bases and 7 bases, with 7 bases remaining between them. The CDR3 sequence is 13 residues long. The CDR3 nucleotides are TGCGCCAGCAGCTTAGAGGTAAATTCACCCCTCCACTTT. This translates into CASSLEVNSPLHF.

J is TRBJ1-2 and V is TRBV6-5; possible D gene TRBD1, 6 bases. V was cut by 6 bases and J by 5 bases, with 13 bases left in between. Germline lookup yields CDR1 MNHEY and CDR2 SVGAGI. The CDR3 is 13 amino acids. CDR3 protein: CASRRTEPYGYTF. The CDR3 region has the DNA TGTGCCAGCAGAAGGACAGAACCATATGGCTACACCTTC.

The chain couples TRBV3-1 (or the pseudogene TRBV3-2) to TRBJ1-6, with 8 bases lining up with TRBD1. Losses at the gene ends were 2 bases for V and 1 base for J; bases not matched to a gene: 7. CDR3 length equals 18 residues. Per germline, CDR1 LGHDT and CDR2 YNNKEL (reference sequence). The CDR3 sequence is CASSQNTGGYSYNSPLHF. The CDR3 bases are TGTGCCAGCAGCCAAAACACAGGGGGATATTCCTATAATTCACCCCTCCACTTT.

V usage is TRBV7-8 and J usage is TRBJ1-5; 8 bases agree with TRBD1. The junction had 16 bases not matched to a gene; V was cut back by 1 base and J by 5 bases. This CDR3 has 19 residues. The germline gives CDR1 SGHVS, CDR2 FQNEAQ. The CDR3 coding sequence is TGTGCCAGCAGCTTAGTGTCGGGCCAGGGGGCGCGATTCGATCAGCCCCAGCATTTT. Its protein is CASSLVSGQGARFDQPQHF.

This chain links TRBV7-9 with TRBJ2-1, with D possibly being TRBD1 (6 bases). Trimming pared 6 bases from V and 9 bases from J, leaving 15 bases between. Germline V gene data show CDR1 as SEHNR and CDR2 as FQNEAQ (reference sequence). CDR3 length equals 13 residues. The CDR3 region has the DNA TGTGCCAGCAGGCTGACAGGTGGTAGTGAGCAGTTCTTC. It yields the protein CASRLTGGSEQFF.